This section outlines one T cell receptor beta chain sequence together with its context. The data were taken from a study of blood T cell repertoires in COVID-19. The table came from immunoSEQ multiplex PCR; TCRdb's copy has only in-frame clones and leaves some out. The repertoire has over 30,000 clones, 60% to 80% of them found once; the top ten carry roughly 14%. CDR1 and CDR2 (germline): MNHEY, SMNVEV (reference sequence). V trimming: 7 bases; J trimming: 0 bases; junction bases outside the gene matches: 8. The CDR3 covers 15 residues. The TCR was taken from an older man with active or convalescent COVID-19. Sequencing was performed on peripheral blood. The chain uses TRBV27 and TRBJ2-7; TRBD1 matches at 8 bases. CDR3: CASTPDRATSYEQYF. Here the CDR3 DNA reads TGTGCCAGCACCCCGGACAGGGCGACCTCCTACGAGCAGTACTTC.